This passage covers 32 T cell receptor beta chains from one sample sequenced in a study of blood T cell repertoires in COVID-19. TCRdb's copy holds only in-frame clones and misses some; the assay was immunoSEQ multiplex PCR. The sample records a few hundred thousand clones, 65% to 85% being singletons. The sequenced sample was PBMCs or T cells enriched from blood (not recorded which). The receptors derive from a man over 45 who had recovered from COVID-19.

The chain has TRBV6-2 or TRBV6-3 and TRBJ2-7; D is unclear. Germline CDR1 is MNHEY and CDR2 is SVGEGT. V was trimmed by 0 bases and J by 3 bases, leaving 12 bases between them. The CDR3 consists of 15 residues. CDR3 loop: CASSYSGSRHYEQYF. Here the CDR3 DNA reads TGTGCCAGCAGTTACTCTGGCAGTAGACACTACGAGCAGTACTTC.

The rearrangement uses TRBV10-3 and TRBJ1-1; D remains unclear. CDR1 is ENHRY and CDR2 is SYGVKD in the germline V gene. This CDR3 has 14 residues. V shed 0 bases and J shed 1 base, with 6 bases lying between them. Written as DNA, the CDR3 is TGTGCCATCAGTGAGTCGGCTCAGAACACTGAAGCTTTCTTT. Translated, it gives CAISESAQNTEAFF.

J is TRBJ2-5 and V is TRBV28; 7 nucleotides line up with TRBD1. From germline, CDR1 is MDHEN and CDR2 SYDVKM. The CDR3 extends over 12 amino acids. J lost 6 bases, V lost 8 bases, and 6 bases had no gene match. As DNA, the CDR3 is TGTGCCAGCGGATACAGGGGACAGACCCAGTACTTC. This translates into CASGYRGQTQYF.

The genes are TRBV6-5 and TRBJ2-6; no definite D call. In germline, CDR1 is MNHEY, CDR2 SVGAGI. This CDR3 has 15 residues. V was cut by 5 bases and J by 4 bases, with 12 bases left in between. The CDR3 reads CASSLQVTGANVLTF. DNA for the CDR3: TGTGCCAGCAGTCTTCAAGTGACAGGGGCCAACGTCCTGACTTTC.

V gene TRBV12-3 or TRBV12-4 combines with J gene TRBJ1-4; D is unresolved. The CDR3 sequence is 12 residues long. The V end lost 7 bases, the J end lost 8 bases, and 11 bases lay between the germline ends. The CDR3 sequence is CASKEGSEKLFF. CDR3 bases: TGTGCCAGCAAAGAAGGGAGCGAAAAACTGTTTTTT.

This chain uses TRBV12-5 with TRBJ2-1, with a tentative D call TRBD2 (5 bases). From germline, CDR1 is LGHNT and CDR2 FRNRAP. V lost 6 bases to trimming and J lost 0 bases, with 21 bases between them. CDR3 length equals 18 residues. The CDR3 reads CASGSPSSPEGSYNEQFF. CDR3 coding DNA: TGTGCTAGTGGCTCCCCATCCTCCCCCGAGGGCTCCTACAATGAGCAGTTCTTC.

This chain links TRBV5-1 with TRBJ2-5; D ambiguous. Germline V gene data show CDR1 as SGHRS and CDR2 as YFSETQ. The CDR3 consists of 14 residues. The V gene lost 4 bases and the J gene lost 4 bases, with 14 bases spanning the gap. The CDR3 loop reads CASSPESYRETQYF. DNA of the CDR3: TGCGCCAGCAGCCCTGAATCCTATAGAGAGACCCAGTACTTC.

This clone turned up a few times. The CDR3: CASSQTPARGPQPQHF. As DNA, the CDR3 is TGCGCCAGCAGCCAAACTCCCGCGAGGGGGCCTCAGCCCCAGCATTTT. The V and J genes are TRBV4-1 and TRBJ1-5; 7 nucleotides align to TRBD1. With 2 bases clipped from V and 6 bases from J, the junction kept 10 bases outside the gene matches. The germline CDR1 and CDR2 sequences are MGHRA and YSYEKL. There are 16 residues in the CDR3.

This chain connects TRBV11-3 to TRBJ2-7; TRBD2 is a possible D gene (6 bases). Between the trimmed V and J ends, which lost 5 bases and 6 bases, there was a span of 11 bases. From germline, CDR1 is SGHNT and CDR2 YENEEA. The CDR3 sequence is 12 residues long. CDR3 loop: CASSQTRLEQYF. The DNA of the CDR3 is TGTGCCAGCAGCCAGACTAGGCTCGAGCAGTACTTC.

V is TRBV19 and J is TRBJ1-6, with 9 positions matching TRBD1. V dropped 11 bases and J dropped 10; count of bases not matched to a gene: 12. The CDR3 has 14 amino acids. Germline-derived CDR1 and CDR2 are LNHDA and SQIVND (reference sequence). CDR3 amino acids: CAAKPGQGTSPLHF. The CDR3 coding sequence is TGTGCCGCAAAACCGGGACAGGGAACCTCACCCCTCCACTTT.

The genes are TRBV7-9 and TRBJ2-5, with 9 bases fitting TRBD2. After removal of 4 bases from V and 4 bases from J, the junction contained 7 bases not matched to a gene. Germline lookup yields CDR1 SEHNR and CDR2 FQNEAQ (reference sequence). The CDR3 length is 15 residues. As DNA, the CDR3 is TGTGCCAGCAGCTACGCGGGGGGGCAGGCAGAGACCCAGTACTTC. This codes for CASSYAGGQAETQYF.

V and J are TRBV7-3 and TRBJ2-5; 7 bases are shared with TRBD2. Trimming took 5 bases from V and 5 from J; bases not matched to a gene: 14. CDR3 length: 16 amino acids. CDR1 is SGHTA, CDR2 FQGTGA, per germline. CDR3 DNA sequence: TGTGCCAGCAGCCCTGTTGGGCGGGAGACGGAGGAGACCCAGTACTTC. It is translated as CASSPVGRETEETQYF. The whole variable domain, filled in from reference TRBV7-3 and TRBJ2-5, reads GAGVSQTPSNKVTEKGKYVELRCDPISGHTALYWYRQSLGQGPEFLIYFQGTGAADDSGLPNDRFFAVRPEGSVSTLKIQRTERGDSAVYLCASSPVGRETEETQYFGPGTRLLVL.

The chain uses TRBV9 and TRBJ2-2; D may be TRBD1 (6 bases). The CDR3 has 16 amino acids. Per the germline V gene, CDR1 is SGDLS and CDR2 is YYNGEE. Trimming took off 0 bases at V and 4 bases at J, with 13 bases between the two ends. The CDR3 DNA reads as TGTGCCAGCAGCGTAGCTAACAGGGCGAGCACCGGGGAGCTGTTTTTT. Translated, it gives CASSVANRASTGELFF.

The chain joins TRBV11-2 to TRBJ2-5; 10 positions agree with TRBD2. The CDR3 sequence is 15 residues long. The V and J ends lost 10 bases and 1 base, in that order; junction bases with no gene match: 9. Germline V lookup: CDR1 SGHAT, CDR2 FQNNGV. In nucleotides, the CDR3 is TGTGCCACCGTCATAGCGGGGGGCTCCCAAGAGACCCAGTACTTC. Translated: CATVIAGGSQETQYF.

V and J are TRBV25-1 and TRBJ1-2, with 9 bases fitting TRBD1. Per germline, CDR1 MGHDK and CDR2 SYGVNS. This CDR3 contains 14 residues. V gave up 2 bases and J gave up 8 bases; unmatched junction bases: 6. CDR3 in amino acids: CASSEGGQGGGYTF. CDR3 sequence (DNA): TGTGCCAGCAGTGAAGGGGGACAGGGAGGAGGCTACACCTTC.

A word on this clone: Other nucleotide sequences in the sample specify the same CDR3. V and J are TRBV25-1 and TRBJ1-4; D remains ambiguous. CDR1 MGHDK and CDR2 SYGVNS come from the germline V gene. Trimming removed 2 bases at V and 1 base at J, with 8 bases between. The CDR3 is 15 residues long. CDR3 DNA sequence: TGTGCCAGCAGTGAAAGGAGAGGAACTAATGAAAAACTGTTTTTT. As protein: CASSERRGTNEKLFF.

This clone came up a few times. The CDR3 nucleotides read TGTGCCAGCAGTCAAGCAGGGTCAAATCAGCCCCAGCATTTT. Translating it yields CASSQAGSNQPQHF. The chain joins TRBV6-2 or TRBV6-3 to TRBJ1-5, with a possible D match to TRBD1 (5 bases). This CDR3 is built from 14 residues. The germline gives CDR1 MNHEY, CDR2 SVGEGT. V lost 5 bases and J 4 bases, leaving 12 bases between the germline ends.

This sequence joins TRBV5-1 and TRBJ2-5, with 7 nucleotides matching TRBD2. CDR1 is SGHRS and CDR2 is YFSETQ in the germline V gene. The CDR3 has 15 amino acids. The V segment lost 4 bases and the J segment 1 base; nucleotides outside the gene matches: 7. The DNA of the CDR3 is TGCGCCAGCAGCCCCCCCCCGGGGGGCCAAGAGACCCAGTACTTC. It specifies CASSPPPGGQETQYF.

CDR3 sequence (DNA): TGTGCCAGCTCACCGAGTAACCCCGAGCAGTACTTC. It yields the protein CASSPSNPEQYF. The chain uses TRBV18 and TRBJ2-7; D unresolved. The CDR3 sequence is 12 residues long. Germline V gene lookup returns CDR1 KGHSH and CDR2 LQKENI. Trimming shortened V by 3 bases and J by 6 bases, and 9 bases separated the two germline ends.

The V call is TRBV11-2, the J call TRBJ2-5; D not certain. Germline V gene data show CDR1 as SGHAT and CDR2 as FQNNGV. CDR3 length: 13 residues. The V end was cut by 5 bases, the J end by 2 bases, with 9 bases between. The CDR3 region has the DNA TGTGCCAGCAGCACACAGCAGCAAGAGACCCAGTACTTC. Protein: CASSTQQQETQYF.

The CDR3 DNA is TGTGCCAGCAGTTTTACTGTCCCAGGGGGACACTCTGGAAACACCATATATTTT. Its translation is CASSFTVPGGHSGNTIYF. The V gene is TRBV27, the J gene TRBJ1-3; 7 bases agree with TRBD1. The CDR3 contains 18 residues. Trimming cost V 3 bases and J 0 bases; bases outside gene matches: 11. The germline CDR1 and CDR2 sequences are MNHEY and SMNVEV (reference sequence).

V and J are TRBV10-3 and TRBJ2-6; D is possibly TRBD2 (7 bases). V dropped 1 base and J dropped 0 bases, with 16 bases sitting between them. The CDR3 length is 19 residues. Germline V lookup: CDR1 ENHRY, CDR2 SYGVKD. DNA for the CDR3: TGTGCCATCAGTGAGTTTGTGGGGGGGCCGGACTCTGGGGCCAACGTCCTGACTTTC. It specifies CAISEFVGGPDSGANVLTF.

The CDR3 reads CASSLGESEGGPRETQYF. The CDR3 DNA sequence: TGTGCCAGCAGCTTAGGGGAATCAGAGGGGGGGCCTCGGGAGACCCAGTACTTC. This chain connects TRBV11-3 to TRBJ2-5; a weak D match, TRBD2 (7 bases). Trimming stripped 1 base from V and 5 bases from J, with 23 bases between. The CDR3 is made up of 18 amino acids. Germline V CDR1 and CDR2: SGHNT, YENEEA.

J is TRBJ1-3 and V is TRBV11-2, with 8 positions matching TRBD1. V dropped 1 base and J dropped 6; count of bases not matched to a gene: 5. This CDR3 comprises 15 residues. Germline loops: CDR1 SGHAT, CDR2 FQNNGV. CDR3 protein: CASSLGTGTENTIYF. The CDR3, as DNA: TGTGCCAGCAGCTTAGGGACAGGGACAGAAAACACCATATATTTT.

This clone has more than one count but fewer than ten. The chain carries TRBV28 and TRBJ2-7, with D possibly TRBD1 on 6 matching bases. Per germline, CDR1 MDHEN and CDR2 SYDVKM. The CDR3 has 14 amino acids. The V and J ends lost 5 bases and 6 bases respectively, with 17 bases between them. CDR3 nucleotides: TGTGCCAGCAGTACGCCATACAGGGAAGGCGAGCAGTACTTC. Residues: CASSTPYREGEQYF.

J is TRBJ2-7 and V is TRBV24-1, with 9 nucleotides matching TRBD1. The CDR3 consists of 14 residues. Trimming took 5 bases from V and 4 from J; bases not matched to a gene: 5. Germline loops: CDR1 KGHDR, CDR2 SFDVKD. In DNA form, the CDR3 reads TGTGCCACCAGTGGGGGGACAGGGAGGTACGAGCAGTACTTC. Its protein product is CATSGGTGRYEQYF.

V usage is TRBV6-4 and J usage is TRBJ2-2; D is unresolved. Trimming left V 6 bases short and J 1 base short, with 3 bases between. CDR1 is MRHNA and CDR2 is SNTAGT in the germline V gene. This CDR3 contains 12 residues. CDR3 residues: CASSRNTGELFF. CDR3 in DNA: TGTGCCAGCAGCCGGAACACCGGGGAGCTGTTTTTT.

V gene TRBV5-1 combines with J gene TRBJ2-1; TRBD1 matches 7 bases. CDR3 length: 13 residues. Germline lookup yields CDR1 SGHRS and CDR2 YFSETQ. J lost 10 bases, V lost 5 bases, and 9 bases had no gene match. The CDR3 here is CASRTVSRGEQFF. The CDR3 region has the DNA TGCGCCAGCAGGACTGTATCCAGGGGGGAGCAGTTCTTC.

The chain recombines TRBV5-1 with TRBJ2-3; a weak D match, TRBD1 (6 bases). CDR1 and CDR2 from the germline V gene are SGHRS and YFSETQ. This CDR3 region has 15 residues. V gave up 4 bases and J gave up 0 bases, with 12 bases separating them. This CDR3 reads CASSPGQQSTDTQYF. CDR3 in DNA: TGCGCCAGCAGCCCCGGACAGCAGAGCACAGATACGCAGTATTTT.

This clone turned up a few times. The CDR3 bases are TGTGCCAGCAGCTCCGGACACTCCAATCAGCCCCAGCATTTT. It specifies CASSSGHSNQPQHF. The V call is TRBV7-9, the J call TRBJ1-5; D is possibly TRBD1 (5 bases). The CDR3 totals 14 residues. V dropped 4 bases and J dropped 3 bases, with 10 bases sitting between them. Germline CDR1 reads SEHNR; CDR2 reads FQNEAQ (reference sequence).

This clone is a singleton in its sample. The chain carries TRBV7-8 and TRBJ2-7; 7 bases map to TRBD2. With 6 bases clipped from V and 6 bases from J, the junction kept 8 bases outside the gene matches. Germline loops: CDR1 SGHVS, CDR2 FQNEAQ. CDR3 length: 13 residues. The CDR3 DNA follows: TGTGCCAGCAGTCCGGGGGGTTCCAGCGAGCAGTACTTC. It yields the protein CASSPGGSSEQYF.

This clone was seen just once. The chain links TRBV7-3 to TRBJ2-1, with 10 bases fitting TRBD2. The germline V gene encodes CDR1 SGHTA and CDR2 FQGTGA. This CDR3 has 15 residues. Trimming took 1 base from V and 4 from J; bases not matched to a gene: 1. CDR3 amino acids: CASSLNSGRYNEQFF. DNA for the CDR3: TGTGCCAGCAGCTTAAATAGCGGGAGGTACAATGAGCAGTTCTTC.